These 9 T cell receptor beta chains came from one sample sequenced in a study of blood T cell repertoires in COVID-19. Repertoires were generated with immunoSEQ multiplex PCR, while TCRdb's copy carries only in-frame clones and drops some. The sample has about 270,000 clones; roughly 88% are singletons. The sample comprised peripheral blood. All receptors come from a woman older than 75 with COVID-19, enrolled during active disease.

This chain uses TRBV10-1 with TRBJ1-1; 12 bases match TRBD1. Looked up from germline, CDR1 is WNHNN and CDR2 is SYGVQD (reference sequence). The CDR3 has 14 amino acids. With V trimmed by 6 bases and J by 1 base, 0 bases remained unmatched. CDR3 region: CASRGQGANTEAFF. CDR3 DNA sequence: TGCGCCAGCAGGGGACAGGGGGCGAACACTGAAGCTTTCTTT.

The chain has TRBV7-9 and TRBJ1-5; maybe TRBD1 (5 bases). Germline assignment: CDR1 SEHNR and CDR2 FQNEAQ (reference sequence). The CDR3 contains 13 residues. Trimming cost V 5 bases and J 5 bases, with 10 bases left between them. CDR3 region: CASSQGRDQPQHF. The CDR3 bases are TGTGCCAGCAGCCAGGGCAGGGATCAGCCCCAGCATTTT. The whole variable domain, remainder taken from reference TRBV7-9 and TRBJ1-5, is DTGVSQNPRHKITKRGQNVTFRCDPISEHNRLYWYRQTLGQGPEFLTYFQNEAQLEKSRLLSDRFSAERPKGSFSTLEIQRTEQGDSAMYLCASSQGRDQPQHFGDGTRLSIL.

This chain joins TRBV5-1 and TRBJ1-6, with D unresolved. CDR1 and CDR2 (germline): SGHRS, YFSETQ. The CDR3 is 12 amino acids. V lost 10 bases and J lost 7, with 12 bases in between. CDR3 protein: CALTRGNSPLHF. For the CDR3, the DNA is TGCGCCCTTACGAGAGGCAATTCACCCCTCCACTTT.

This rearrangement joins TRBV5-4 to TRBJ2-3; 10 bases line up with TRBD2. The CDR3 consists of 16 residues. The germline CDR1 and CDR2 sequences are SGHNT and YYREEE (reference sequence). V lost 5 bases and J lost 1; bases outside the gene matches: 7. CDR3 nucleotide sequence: TGTGCCAGCAGGCCCTCGCTAGCGGGGGGCACAGATACGCAGTATTTT. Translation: CASRPSLAGGTDTQYF.

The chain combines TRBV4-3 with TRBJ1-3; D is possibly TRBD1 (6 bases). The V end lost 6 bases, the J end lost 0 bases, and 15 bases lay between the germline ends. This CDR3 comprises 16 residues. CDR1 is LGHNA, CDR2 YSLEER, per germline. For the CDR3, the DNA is TGCGCCAGCAGACGACAGGTGATCGGCTCTGGAAACACCATATATTTT. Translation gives CASRRQVIGSGNTIYF.

The chain's CDR3 is CASSQRIAGNGYTF. In DNA, the CDR3 is TGTGCCAGCAGCCAAAGAATCGCGGGCAATGGCTACACCTTC. The chain links TRBV3-1 (or the pseudogene TRBV3-2) to TRBJ1-2; D call uncertain. CDR1 is LGHDT, CDR2 YNNKEL, per germline (reference sequence). The CDR3 runs to 14 residues. With 2 bases removed from V and 6 bases from J, the gap between germline ends came to 13 bases.

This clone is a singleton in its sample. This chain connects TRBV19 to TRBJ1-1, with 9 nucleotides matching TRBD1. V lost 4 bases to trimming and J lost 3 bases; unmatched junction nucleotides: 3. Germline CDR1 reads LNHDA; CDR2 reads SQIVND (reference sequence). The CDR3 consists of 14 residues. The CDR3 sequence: CASSTRDRDTEAFF. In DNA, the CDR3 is TGTGCCAGTAGTACAAGGGACAGGGACACTGAAGCTTTCTTT.

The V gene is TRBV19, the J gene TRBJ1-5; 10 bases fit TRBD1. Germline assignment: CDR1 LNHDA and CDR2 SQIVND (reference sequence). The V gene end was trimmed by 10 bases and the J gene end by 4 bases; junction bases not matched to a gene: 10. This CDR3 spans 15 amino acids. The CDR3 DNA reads TGTGCCACCGGGGACAGGGGACAGGTGAATCAGCCCCAGCATTTT. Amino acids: CATGDRGQVNQPQHF.

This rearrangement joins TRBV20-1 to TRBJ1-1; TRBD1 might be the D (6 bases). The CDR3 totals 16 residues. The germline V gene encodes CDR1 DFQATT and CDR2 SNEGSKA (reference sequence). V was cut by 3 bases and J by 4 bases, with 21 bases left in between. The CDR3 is CSASLELRGKLTEAFF. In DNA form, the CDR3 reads TGCAGTGCTAGTCTCGAGCTGAGGGGGAAGCTCACTGAAGCTTTCTTT.